The source of this T cell receptor (beta chain) is a study of T cells in Graves' hyperthyroidism and ophthalmopathy. Patients having uncontrolled infection, another autoimmune disease, pregnancy or lactation were not included. This clonotype was recorded many times. Antigen: not known. Researchers took RNA transcripts and amplified the TCR beta CDR3 regions from them. TCR CDR3 underwent first-round RT-PCR with the HTBI primer set. From the multiplex PCR reads, TCRdb called clonotypes with MiXCR, one entry per CDR3 protein. The table lists 470,000 or so distinct CDR3 sequences, about a fifth of them singletons. Study results and caveats: With a median lead of 6.5 months before onset, the model predicted ophthalmopathy.

The receptor comes from a man aged 18 to 29 with Graves' hyperthyroidism. Material: blood.

CDR3: CATSPEDRLQETQYF. The CDR3 DNA is TGTGCCACCAGCCCTGAGGACAGGCTCCAAGAGACCCAGTACTTC. The chain has TRBV15 and TRBJ2-5; 7 bases agree with TRBD1. V shed 5 bases and J 1 base; nucleotides not matched to a gene: 7. Germline values: CDR1 LNHNV, CDR2 YYDKDF (reference sequence). The CDR3 loop spans 15 amino acids. The full variable domain, rest sourced from reference TRBV15 and TRBJ2-5, is DAMVIQNPRYQVTQFGKPVTLSCSQTLNHNVMYWYQQKSSQAPKLLFHYYDKDFNNEADTPDNFQSRRPNTSFCFLDIRSPGLGDTAMYLCATSPEDRLQETQYFGPGTRLLVL.